The text below deals with one T cell receptor beta chain. The data are from a study of blood T cell repertoires in COVID-19. Study information: PBMCs, B-cell-depleted T cells, or T cells provided the cDNA or gDNA that made up the material.

CDR1 is SGHNT and CDR2 is YYREEE in the germline V gene (reference sequence). This CDR3 spans 13 amino acids. Deletions cut 1 base from V and 10 bases from J, with 14 bases between. Sequencing used immunoSEQ multiplex PCR; TCRdb keeps in-frame clones, though not all of them. The sample carries a few hundred thousand clones, roughly 75% recorded once. This chain links TRBV5-4 with TRBJ1-1; D is possibly TRBD1 (5 bases). This TCR was sampled from a woman aged 70-85 years with acute or convalescent COVID-19. Input material: peripheral blood. The CDR3 here is CASSLSGSLGAFF. The CDR3 bases are TGTGCCAGCAGCTTGTCAGGGTCTCTCGGAGCTTTCTTT.